A single sample gave rise to the 8 T cell receptor beta chains below, sequenced in a study of T cells in Graves' hyperthyroidism and ophthalmopathy. TCR beta CDR3 region amplification was performed from RNA transcripts. Primed by the HTBI set, a first-round RT-PCR was run on the TCR CDR3. From the multiplex PCR reads, TCRdb called clonotypes with MiXCR, one entry per CDR3 protein. This sample has under 700,000 distinct CDR3 sequences, with under 60% found just once. Sequencing used peripheral blood or thyroid tissue (not recorded which). These receptors all stem from a woman aged 18-29 years with Graves' hyperthyroidism.

A few counts support this clonotype. The J gene is TRBJ2-5, the V gene TRBV10-3; TRBD1 aligns across 9 bases. This CDR3 region has 15 residues. Germline CDR1 ENHRY, CDR2 SYGVKD. Germline trimming cut 10 bases from V and 5 bases from J; bases unmatched to any gene: 14. CDR3 protein: CASSHGQGRGETQYF. In nucleotides, the CDR3 is TGTGCCAGCAGCCACGGACAGGGGCGAGGGGAGACCCAGTACTTC.

This clonotype has at least ten counts. This sequence joins TRBV29-1 and TRBJ1-1, with D perhaps matching TRBD1 (5 bases). Per the germline V gene, CDR1 is SQVTM and CDR2 is ANQGSEA. This CDR3 region has 8 residues. Trimming removed 7 bases at V and 10 bases at J, with 7 bases between. The CDR3 DNA sequence: TGCAGCGGGGACGGAGCTTTCTTT. This gives the protein CSGDGAFF.

CDR3 sequence: CASIYQGRNTIYF. CDR3 in DNA: TGTGCCAGCATTTATCAGGGTAGAAACACCATATATTTT. This rearrangement joins TRBV7-3 to TRBJ1-3; tentative D call: TRBD1 (5 bases). The CDR3 has 13 amino acids. With 7 bases removed from V and 5 bases from J, the gap between germline ends came to 12 bases. Germline V gene sequence: CDR1 SGHTA, CDR2 FQGTGA.

The V and J genes are TRBV12-3 or TRBV12-4 and TRBJ2-2; D perhaps matches TRBD2 (6 bases). The CDR3 has 15 residues. Trimming removed 8 bases from V and 1 base from J, with 14 bases in between. CDR3 loop: CASAGSKRNTGELFF. CDR3 nucleotides: TGTGCCAGCGCCGGGAGCAAAAGGAACACCGGGGAGCTGTTTTTT.

This clonotype was seen at least ten times. This chain connects TRBV15 to TRBJ1-2, with D hard to call. Germline V gives CDR1 LNHNV, CDR2 YYDKDF (reference sequence). Trimming cost V 0 bases and J 2 bases, with 7 bases left between them. The CDR3 length is 14 residues. This CDR3 is CATSRDAENYGYTF. CDR3 DNA: TGTGCCACCAGCAGAGATGCAGAGAACTATGGCTACACCTTC.

V usage is TRBV2 and J usage is TRBJ2-7, with a weak D call TRBD2 (5 bases). The CDR3 has 17 amino acids. The V gene's germline CDR1 is SNHLY and CDR2 FYNNEI. Trimming pared 0 bases from V and 3 bases from J, leaving 18 bases between. The CDR3 nucleotides read TGTGCCAGCAGTGAAGCGGACTTAGCGTATCGAAGCTACGAGCAGTACTTC. It is translated as CASSEADLAYRSYEQYF.

The chain has TRBV19 and TRBJ2-7; 12 nucleotides match TRBD1. The V gene's germline CDR1 is LNHDA and CDR2 SQIVND (reference sequence). The CDR3 is 16 residues long. V was clipped by 3 bases and J by 7 bases; unmatched bases: 10. CDR3 sequence (DNA): TGTGCCAGTAGTATGCTGCAGGGACAGGGGGCGAGGGAGCAGTACTTC. Protein product: CASSMLQGQGAREQYF.

This clonotype occurred once. The chain carries TRBV2 and TRBJ2-7; a weak D match, TRBD2 (5 bases). CDR1 and CDR2 from the germline V gene are SNHLY and FYNNEI. The CDR3 sequence is 12 residues long. The V end was cut by 7 bases, the J end by 0 bases, with 7 bases between. This CDR3 is CASTRDSYEQYF. The CDR3 DNA reads TGTGCCAGCACTCGGGACTCCTACGAGCAGTACTTC.